The sequence of this T cell receptor (beta chain) was determined in a study of cytotoxic CD8 clonotypes in ibrutinib-treated CLL. The germline V gene has CDR1 SEHNR and CDR2 FQNEAQ (reference sequence). V dropped 3 bases and J dropped 0 bases, with 9 bases sitting between them. The CDR3 length is 15 residues. Data came from immunoSEQ multiplex PCR; TCRdb stores just in-frame clones and leaves some out. The data show 200,000 to 250,000 clones, more than 70% seen once. General observations from the study: Progressing patients had sampling times that differed from those of sustained-remission patients. Ibrutinib response saw clonality rise, and progression saw it return toward baseline.

Points on this clone: The antigen remains undetermined.

Specimen: PBMCs, collected after 12 months of ibrutinib treatment. The source of this sequence is a human donor with chronic lymphocytic leukemia. The chain carries TRBV7-9 and TRBJ2-1; tentative D call: TRBD2 (5 bases). For the CDR3, the DNA is TGTGCCAGCAGCTTGTCGGGATCCTCCTACAATGAGCAGTTCTTC. Protein sequence: CASSLSGSSYNEQFF.